The clone carrying this T cell receptor beta chain was recorded a few times. V shed 7 bases and J 5 bases; nucleotides not matched to a gene: 12. The length of the CDR3 is 15 residues. From germline, CDR1 is SGHRS and CDR2 YFSETQ. The data were taken from a study of shared clonotypes between healthy human individuals. The table came from immunoSEQ multiplex PCR; TCRdb's copy has only in-frame clones and leaves some out. The sample contains more than 2,000,000 clones, roughly nine tenths of which appear only once. Material: naive CD4+ T cells sorted from blood. Subset reported: CD45RA+ positively selected. The chain combines TRBV5-1 with TRBJ2-5, with 9 bases identical to TRBD2. The clonotype was recovered from a man in his late teens or twenties in good health. CDR3 in DNA: TGCGCCAGCCGAATTAGCGGGGGCACATGGGAGACCCAGTACTTC. This sequence encodes CASRISGGTWETQYF.